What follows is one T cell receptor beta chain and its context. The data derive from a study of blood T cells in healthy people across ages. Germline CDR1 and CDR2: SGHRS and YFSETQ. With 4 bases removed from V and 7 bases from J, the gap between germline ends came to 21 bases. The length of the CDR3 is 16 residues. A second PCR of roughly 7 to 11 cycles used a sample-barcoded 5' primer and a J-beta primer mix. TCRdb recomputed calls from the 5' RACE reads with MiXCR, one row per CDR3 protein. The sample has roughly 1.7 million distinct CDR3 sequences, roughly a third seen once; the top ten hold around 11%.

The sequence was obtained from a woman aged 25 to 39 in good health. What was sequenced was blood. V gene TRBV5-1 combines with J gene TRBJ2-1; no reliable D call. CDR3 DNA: TGCGCCAGCAGCGGGTTGACAACCCCCTTGAGTAATGAGCAGTTCTTC. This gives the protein CASSGLTTPLSNEQFF.